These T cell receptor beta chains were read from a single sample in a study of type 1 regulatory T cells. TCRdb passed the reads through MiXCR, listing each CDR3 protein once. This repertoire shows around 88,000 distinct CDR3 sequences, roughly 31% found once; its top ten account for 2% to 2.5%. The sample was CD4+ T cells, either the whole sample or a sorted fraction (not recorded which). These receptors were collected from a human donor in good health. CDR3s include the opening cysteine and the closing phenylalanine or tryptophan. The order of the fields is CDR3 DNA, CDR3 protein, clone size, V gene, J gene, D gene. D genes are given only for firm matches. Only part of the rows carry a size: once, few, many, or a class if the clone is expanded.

TGTGCCAGCAGCCCCCTTTCAGCGGGTGGCACAGATACGCAGTATTTT,CASSPLSAGGTDTQYF,few,TRBV4-2,TRBJ2-3,-
TGTGCCAGCAGCGCTGGTACTTTCCAAGAGACCCAGTACTTC,CASSAGTFQETQYF,few,TRBV11-1,TRBJ2-5,-
TGCGCCAGCAGCACCCTAGCGGGAGGGCCTCTGGTCGGGGAGCTGTTTTTT,CASSTLAGGPLVGELFF,few,TRBV10-2,TRBJ2-2,TRBD2
TGCGCCAGCAGCCAAGATCAGGGTCAGCCCCAGCATTTT,CASSQDQGQPQHF,few,TRBV4-3,TRBJ1-5,-
TGCAGCGTTGTGGGAGACGGGAGCTCCTACGAGCAGTACTTC,CSVVGDGSSYEQYF,few,TRBV29-1,TRBJ2-7,-
TGTGCCAGCAGCTCACCTTCAAACAGGGGGCCATACTCGGGGGAGACCCAGTACTTC,CASSSPSNRGPYSGETQYF,-,TRBV11-2,TRBJ2-5,TRBD1
TGTGCCAGCAGCCATTCGCGGGGGCGAGAGGAGACCCAGTACTTC,CASSHSRGREETQYF,-,TRBV21-1,TRBJ2-5,-
TGCAGCGTCCCCGGGACAGGAAGAGAAAAACTGTTTTTT,CSVPGTGREKLFF,few,TRBV29-1,TRBJ1-4,TRBD1
TGCGCCAGCAGCTTGGGGCTGCCGAACACTGAAGCTTTCTTT,CASSLGLPNTEAFF,many,TRBV5-1,TRBJ1-1,-
TGTGCCAGCAGCTGGACTAGCGGGTACACCGGGGAGCTGTTTTTT,CASSWTSGYTGELFF,-,TRBV12-3/TRBV12-4,TRBJ2-2,TRBD2
TGCGCCAGCAGCCAAACCAGTCAGAGCTACGAGCAGTACTTC,CASSQTSQSYEQYF,few,TRBV4-3,TRBJ2-7,-
TGTGCCAGCAGCTCGACTGGGCCCCAGTACTTC,CASSSTGPQYF,-,TRBV12-3/TRBV12-4,TRBJ2-5,-
TGTGCCAGCAGCTTTGCATTTGCTGGTGGGTCCTACAATGAGCAGTTCTTC,CASSFAFAGGSYNEQFF,once,TRBV7-8,TRBJ2-1,-
TGTGCCAGCAGCCCCGATATTTTGCCGCGGGGGAACTACGAGCAGTACTTC,CASSPDILPRGNYEQYF,few,TRBV7-3,TRBJ2-7,TRBD2
TGCGCCAGCAGCCAAACCGGGTCCAATGAGCAGTTCTTC,CASSQTGSNEQFF,-,TRBV4-1,TRBJ2-1,-
TGTGCCAGCAGCGAGGTGGCTCCCGAGCAGTTCTTC,CASSEVAPEQFF,few,TRBV7-2,TRBJ2-1,-
TGCAGTGCTAGAGATGAGGGAGTTGCTCCTGAGCAGTTCTTC,CSARDEGVAPEQFF,few,TRBV20-1,TRBJ2-1,-
TGCAGTGCTACTCGGACTAGCGGGAGGCCATCCTACGAGCAGTACTTC,CSATRTSGRPSYEQYF,-,TRBV20-1,TRBJ2-7,TRBD2
TGCAGTGTCAGCCACCTCGACATGGGACAAGAGCAGTTCTTC,CSVSHLDMGQEQFF,-,TRBV20-1,TRBJ2-1,-
TGTGCCAGCAGCTCAACTTTCGGGGGTGAAGCTTTCTTT,CASSSTFGGEAFF,-,TRBV7-2,TRBJ1-1,-
TGCGCCAGCAGCTTGGATTTCGGAGAGGAGACCCAGTACTTC,CASSLDFGEETQYF,once,TRBV5-1,TRBJ2-5,-
TGCGCCAGCAGCAGAGACGAGGGAAGACAAGAGACCCAGTACTTC,CASSRDEGRQETQYF,-,TRBV5-1,TRBJ2-5,-
TGCGCCAGCAGCACTACCAATGGACAGGGGACAGATACGCAGTATTTT,CASSTTNGQGTDTQYF,few,TRBV4-3,TRBJ2-3,TRBD1
TGCAGCGTTGATTCTACAGGTAACTACGAGCAGTACTTC,CSVDSTGNYEQYF,few,TRBV29-1,TRBJ2-7,-
TGCGCCAGCAGTGATGGGGGGCAGCTAACCGGGGAGCTGTTTTTT,CASSDGGQLTGELFF,-,TRBV10-1,TRBJ2-2,-
TGTGCCAGCAGCTCGCAACCCGCCCGTGGGGGAGGCGAGCAGTTCTTC,CASSSQPARGGGEQFF,few,TRBV7-9,TRBJ2-1,-
TGTGCCAGCAGCCAAGGCGGGACTAGCGGGAGCACAGATACGCAGTATTTT,CASSQGGTSGSTDTQYF,-,TRBV3-1,TRBJ2-3,TRBD2
TGTGCCAGCAGCCCCCCGGGGAGCGGCAATGAGCAGTTCTTC,CASSPPGSGNEQFF,few,TRBV7-3,TRBJ2-1,-
TGTGCCAGCAGCCAAGAAGGGACAGGGCAAGCTGGCTACACCTTC,CASSQEGTGQAGYTF,few,TRBV3-1,TRBJ1-2,TRBD1
TGTGCCAGCAGCTTTAGAAGACAGACCTACGAGCAGTACTTC,CASSFRRQTYEQYF,-,TRBV7-2,TRBJ2-7,-
TGTGCCAGCACAGGGGGCGCCCGTGCCGGGGAGCTGTTTTTT,CASTGGARAGELFF,few,TRBV2,TRBJ2-2,TRBD1
TGTGCCAGCAGCTTAGAAGGCAGGGGCTATGGCTACACCTTC,CASSLEGRGYGYTF,few,TRBV7-2,TRBJ1-2,-
TGTGCCAGTAATCCGAAGGGGATTTTTTTTACTGAAGCTTTCTTT,CASNPKGIFFTEAFF,-,TRBV19,TRBJ1-1,-
TGTGCCAGCAGCTTAGATCTCGAGGGGGCGGTCACCGGGGAGCTGTTTTTT,CASSLDLEGAVTGELFF,-,TRBV11-2,TRBJ2-2,TRBD1
TGCGCCAGCAGCTTGAAGCGAGGGTCCCAAAGCGGGAGCGTCAGCACAGATACGCAGTATTTT,CASSLKRGSQSGSVSTDTQYF,-,TRBV5-1,TRBJ2-3,TRBD2
TGTGCCAGCAGCCTAGAGAGCGGGACTAGGAGTAGAAATGAGCAGTTCTTC,CASSLESGTRSRNEQFF,few,TRBV7-3,TRBJ2-1,TRBD2
TGTGCCAGCTCACCAGGTAGTCTTAGCACAGATACGCAGTATTTT,CASSPGSLSTDTQYF,few,TRBV18,TRBJ2-3,-
TGCAGTGCTAGTCCGTGGGGGGCTGGGGCCAACGTCCTGACTTTC,CSASPWGAGANVLTF,few,TRBV20-1,TRBJ2-6,-
TGTGCCAGCACTACCGCCGGGACTAGAGTGGAGACCCAGTATTTT,CASTTAGTRVETQYF,-,TRBV6-5,TRBJ2-3,TRBD2
TGTGCCAGCACCCCGGTTGGGCAGATAAATTACGAGCAGTACTTC,CASTPVGQINYEQYF,-,TRBV12-3/TRBV12-4,TRBJ2-7,-
TGTGCCATCAGCCCAGGGGGTGGCAATGAGCAGTTCTTC,CAISPGGGNEQFF,-,TRBV10-3,TRBJ2-1,TRBD1
TGTGCCAGCAGCCCCTCGACTGGCGGGAGGTTAAATGAGCAGTTCTTC,CASSPSTGGRLNEQFF,-,TRBV7-2,TRBJ2-1,TRBD2
TGCAGCGTCCGTGTAGAGACCCAGTACTTC,CSVRVETQYF,many,TRBV29-1,TRBJ2-5,-
TGCGCCAGCAGCTTGGGTCTAGCGGGCCCTTCCTACAATGAGCAGTTCTTC,CASSLGLAGPSYNEQFF,few,TRBV5-1,TRBJ2-1,TRBD2
TGCAGTGCTAGTAGGCCACTAGCGGGGTATTTCGATGATCAGTTCTTC,CSASRPLAGYFDDQFF,-,TRBV20-1,TRBJ2-1,TRBD2